This T cell receptor (beta chain) was documented in a study of T cells in Graves' hyperthyroidism and ophthalmopathy (dated by TCRdb to the late 2010s). With regard to the full study: TCR V-J signatures able to tell the groups apart were searched for in a discovery cohort of 90 to 100 patients, of whom fewer than 45 had Graves' ophthalmopathy and around 56 had stable Graves' hyperthyroidism. Prospective prediction of ophthalmopathy was tested in an independent validation cohort of some 20 hyperthyroidism patients and some 17 patients who later progressed to ophthalmopathy. The 100 or so discovery patients were randomly divided into training and test sets at a 7:3 ratio. Thyroid tissue and blood T-cell repertoires from six Graves' hyperthyroidism patients were also compared in the study. After blood sampling, hyperthyroidism patients were treated with methimazole at a starting dose of 30 mg daily, and ophthalmopathy patients were treated with high-dose intravenous methylprednisolone. TCR Vbeta CDR3 sequencing of approximately 140 peripheral blood samples (43 ophthalmopathy, roughly 72 hyperthyroidism and some 17 progressor patients) is reported in the paper. Overall study results and their limits: In validation, progression to ophthalmopathy was predicted by the model with around 70% sensitivity and roughly 76% specificity, a median of 6.5 months before onset. Sample size was not statistically predetermined, and blinding of investigators to group allocation was not performed. Most expanded thyroid clonotypes (frequency above 0.001) were also found in blood, which suggests that blood repertoires may mirror thyroid immune responses. A 13 V-J signature model separated ophthalmopathy from stable hyperthyroidism, with roughly 88% sensitivity and about 81% specificity in cross-validation and 80%/75% in testing.

This clonotype has ten or more counts. Its antigen is not yet known. Base qualities are not recorded, but no much larger clone differs from it by a single base. Amplification of TCR beta CDR3 regions was carried out from RNA transcripts. The first round of RT-PCR for the TCR CDR3 was performed with the HTBI primer set and the Qiagen OneStep RT-PCR kit. The libraries were constructed in a second round of multiplex PCR and then size-selected and purified. Sequencing of the libraries was done on an Illumina HiSeq2000 using paired-end 100 bp reads. In the paper's pipeline: SOAPnuke was used to process the raw data, removing reads that contained adapters or uncalled bases, had a mean Phred below 15, or lacked an exact match to the constant primer or identifier. High-quality paired reads were merged with COPE v1.2.5, and unique nucleotide sequences were defined as clonotypes. Clonotypes were aligned to IMGT TRBV, TRBD and TRBJ reference segments using MiTCR v1.1. The analysis included only V-J combinations with a frequency above 0.0001, which together covered over 98% of the repertoires. The TCS score was defined as F50 (clonal expansion) divided by E x V (chaos), with BLOSUM62-based TCRdist calculated between CDR3 peptides within each V-J. Welch's t-statistics and random forest reduced around 550 V-J features to roughly 13, which were used in a naive Bayes classifier (R e1071). The Morisita-Horn index was used to measure how similar the thyroid and blood repertoires were. TCRdb's own reprocessing of the public reads used fastp at Q25 and MiXCR and kept productive beta chains. When rows share a CDR3 protein, they turn into one entry using the most common DNA and genes. Here the V and J calls rest on TCRdb's processing, not on the authors' analysis. The sample table contains 45,000 or so distinct CDR3 sequences; only one count was recorded for around 49% of them. More than 25% of the sample belongs to the ten largest clones.

According to the germline V gene, CDR1 reads SGHTA and CDR2 reads FQGNSA. The V end loses 3 bases and the J end loses 5 bases, and a stretch of 13 bases separates them. Measured from the cysteine to the phenylalanine, the CDR3 is 15 residues long. Only the CDR3 DNA stays, 45 bases, in frame from base 1. A patient counted as having stable Graves' hyperthyroidism if no progression to ophthalmopathy occurred over 18 months of follow-up. Hyperthyroidism patients were aged 18 to 65 years and newly diagnosed, with disease duration of less than 2 months. Exclusion was applied to patients with uncontrolled infections, other autoimmune diseases, pregnancy or lactation. Clinical symptoms, serum thyroxine and TRAb, thyroid ultrasound, and orbital computed tomography formed the basis for the diagnoses. Total RNA was extracted with Trizol reagent, and quality was checked on an Agilent 2100 Bioanalyzer.

Sequencing was done on a sample of peripheral blood or thyroid tissue (not recorded which). The V gene is TRBV7-2 and the J gene is TRBJ1-4; TRBD1 could be the D gene, as 5 bases match. The sequence derives from a woman in her forties or fifties with Graves' hyperthyroidism. The CDR3 loop reads CASSLWGSENEKLFF. Here is the DNA: TGTGCCAGCAGCTTGTGGGGCAGTGAAAATGAAAAACTGTTTTTT.